The 27 T cell receptor beta chains below come from one sample, sequenced in a study of cytomegalovirus exposure and HLA in healthy donors. The PCR contained 60 Vbeta and 13 Jbeta primers. Only in-frame clones appear in the TCRdb table, and some are missing; sequencing was by immunoSEQ multiplex PCR. This table holds some 130,000 clones, about three quarters found once. Sequenced: PBMCs. These receptors all come from an older woman in good health and CMV-seropositive.

The chain has TRBV19 and TRBJ2-1; possibly TRBD1 for D (5 bases). Trimming removed 3 bases at V and 7 bases at J, with 13 bases between. The germline CDR1 and CDR2 sequences are LNHDA and SQIVND (reference sequence). The length of the CDR3 is 14 residues. The CDR3 loop reads CASSIGRALNEQFF. Here the CDR3 DNA reads TGTGCCAGTAGTATCGGCAGGGCCCTGAATGAGCAGTTCTTC.

The rearrangement joins TRBV5-1 to TRBJ2-7, with a weak D call TRBD2 (7 bases). Trimming took 2 bases from V and 6 from J, leaving 15 bases between them. The germline CDR1 and CDR2 sequences are SGHRS and YFSETQ. This CDR3 has 14 residues. CDR3 protein: CASSFEGGQVEQYF. As DNA, the CDR3 is TGCGCCAGCAGCTTTGAGGGGGGGCAGGTCGAGCAGTACTTC. The full variable domain, with the rest looked up from reference TRBV5-1 and TRBJ2-7, is KAGVTQTPRYLIKTRGQQVTLSCSPISGHRSVSWYQQTPGQGLQFLFEYFSETQRNKGNFPGRFSGRQFSNSRSEMNVSTLELGDSALYLCASSFEGGQVEQYFGPGTRLTVT.

V is TRBV6-6 and J is TRBJ1-3; D is undetermined. The germline V gene encodes CDR1 MNHNY and CDR2 SVGAGI (reference sequence). This CDR3 is built from 13 residues. The CDR3 bases are TGTGCAGTACGGGGAAACTCTGGAAACACCATATATTTT. Its protein product is CAVRGNSGNTIYF.

The chain recombines TRBV10-2 with TRBJ1-2; D uncertain. CDR3 length: 13 residues. V dropped 6 bases and J dropped 4 bases, with 12 bases sitting between them. Germline CDR1 is WSHSY and CDR2 is SAAADI. The CDR3 here is CASRHGGSYGYTF. The DNA of the CDR3 is TGCGCCAGCAGGCACGGCGGATCCTATGGCTACACCTTC.

The chain carries TRBV6-5 and TRBJ1-5; D perhaps matches TRBD1 (5 bases). CDR1 MNHEY and CDR2 SVGAGI come from the germline V gene. The V end lost 2 bases, the J end lost 4 bases, and 9 bases lay between the germline ends. The CDR3 has 14 residues. The CDR3 region is CASSYRGMNQPQHF. CDR3 sequence (DNA): TGTGCCAGCAGTTACCGGGGGATGAATCAGCCCCAGCATTTT.

The rearrangement uses TRBV7-2 and TRBJ2-1; 8 bases align to TRBD2. Trimming took 5 bases from V and 7 from J; bases not matched to a gene: 16. The CDR3 has 17 amino acids. The germline gives CDR1 SGHTA, CDR2 FQGNSA. CDR3 sequence (DNA): TGTGCCAGCAGCCTAAACCCTACGGGGGGGCCGAGGAATGAGCAGTTCTTC. Translating it yields CASSLNPTGGPRNEQFF.

The chain uses TRBV18 and TRBJ1-1; a possible D gene is TRBD1 (5 bases). The CDR3 is 15 amino acids. The V and J ends lost 3 bases and 1 base respectively, with 12 bases between them. Germline assignment: CDR1 KGHSH and CDR2 LQKENI. CDR3: CASSPTIDRNTEAFF. The CDR3 DNA is TGTGCCAGCTCACCTACAATCGACAGGAACACTGAAGCTTTCTTT.

The CDR3 sequence: CASSLSPGTSGGAFYEQYF. DNA for the CDR3: TGTGCCAGCAGCCTATCACCCGGGACTAGCGGGGGGGCCTTCTACGAGCAGTACTTC. The chain couples TRBV27 to TRBJ2-7; 16 positions agree with TRBD2. From germline, CDR1 is MNHEY and CDR2 SMNVEV (reference sequence). After removal of 6 bases from V and 3 bases from J, the junction contained 14 bases not matched to a gene. This CDR3 has 19 amino acids.

This chain links TRBV6-1 with TRBJ2-3; the match to TRBD2 covers 10 bases. The CDR3 is made up of 16 amino acids. The V and J ends lost 4 bases and 7 bases, in that order; junction bases with no gene match: 11. Per the germline V gene, CDR1 is MNHNS and CDR2 is SASEGT. CDR3 residues: CASSGSGGRLVNTQYF. The CDR3 DNA reads TGTGCCAGCAGTGGTAGCGGGGGGCGACTAGTAAATACGCAGTATTTT.

This clone was detected once. The genes are TRBV11-2 and TRBJ1-1; 7 positions match TRBD1. V dropped 4 bases and J dropped 8; count of bases not matched to a gene: 4. The CDR3 sequence is 12 residues long. The germline V gene encodes CDR1 SGHAT and CDR2 FQNNGV. The CDR3 sequence is CASSSSDREAFF. CDR3 DNA sequence: TGTGCCAGCAGCTCCTCGGACAGGGAAGCTTTCTTT.

This clone turned up a few times. J is TRBJ1-5 and V is TRBV6-1; a weak D match, TRBD1 (6 bases). CDR3 length: 14 residues. Looked up from germline, CDR1 is MNHNS and CDR2 is SASEGT. Trimming cost V 7 bases and J 7 bases, with 17 bases left between them. CDR3 residues: CASIREGVAQPQHF. In nucleotides, the CDR3 is TGTGCCAGCATCCGGGAGGGGGTGGCGCAGCCCCAGCATTTT.

CDR3 sequence reads: CASSKPGQGNTEAFF. The CDR3 DNA follows: TGTGCCAGCAGCAAACCGGGACAGGGGAACACTGAAGCTTTCTTT. The chain has TRBV5-4 and TRBJ1-1; 9 bases fit TRBD1. Germline CDR1 is SGHNT and CDR2 is YYREEE (reference sequence). CDR3 length: 15 residues. V lost 4 bases to trimming and J lost 1 base; unmatched junction nucleotides: 5.

The chain uses TRBV7-8 and TRBJ1-2; TRBD1 might be the D (5 bases). V lost 5 bases and J lost 6, with 19 bases in between. Germline CDR1 is SGHVS and CDR2 is FQNEAQ. The CDR3 totals 15 residues. CDR3 DNA sequence: TGTGCCAGCAGCCACCCAGGGATAAGAGAGCATGGCTACACCTTC. This encodes CASSHPGIREHGYTF.

V is TRBV7-9 and J is TRBJ1-1; the match to TRBD1 covers 8 bases. Germline lookup yields CDR1 SEHNR and CDR2 FQNEAQ (reference sequence). Trimming removed 6 bases from V and 7 bases from J; junction bases left unmatched: 7. CDR3 size: 13 residues. CDR3 in amino acids: CASSPGGAGEAFF. In nucleotides, the CDR3 is TGTGCCAGCAGTCCAGGGGGCGCGGGTGAAGCTTTCTTT.

This chain joins TRBV9 and TRBJ1-1; a weak D match, TRBD1 (5 bases). Trimming removed 0 bases from V and 0 bases from J, with 9 bases in between. The CDR3 is made up of 15 amino acids. In germline, CDR1 is SGDLS, CDR2 YYNGEE. The DNA of the CDR3 is TGTGCCAGCAGCGTAGGCCCAGGGATGAACACTGAAGCTTTCTTT. It codes for CASSVGPGMNTEAFF.

This clone was found a few times. The chain carries TRBV27 and TRBJ1-2; the match to TRBD1 covers 7 bases. The germline V gene encodes CDR1 MNHEY and CDR2 SMNVEV (reference sequence). The CDR3 has 15 residues. The ends lost 4 bases at V and 5 bases at J; junction bases unmatched: 10. The CDR3: CASSWDSRAGYGYTF. CDR3 DNA sequence: TGTGCCAGCAGTTGGGACAGTAGAGCAGGGTATGGCTACACCTTC.

V gene TRBV2 combines with J gene TRBJ2-2; 10 positions match TRBD1. V gave up 5 bases and J gave up 1 base; unmatched junction bases: 16. CDR1 SNHLY and CDR2 FYNNEI come from the germline V gene. The CDR3 length is 20 residues. The CDR3 spells CASSRRGQGQHFRNTGELFF. The CDR3 DNA sequence: TGTGCCAGCAGTCGGCGGGGACAGGGGCAACACTTTCGGAACACCGGGGAGCTGTTTTTT.

The chain couples TRBV5-1 to TRBJ2-7; 9 bases are a match to TRBD1. Germline V gene lookup returns CDR1 SGHRS and CDR2 YFSETQ. This CDR3 spans 14 amino acids. V was clipped by 3 bases and J by 3 bases; unmatched bases: 4. The CDR3: CASSSGTGSYEQYF. As DNA, the CDR3 is TGCGCCAGCAGCTCCGGGACAGGGAGCTACGAGCAGTACTTC.

The chain uses TRBV5-4 and TRBJ1-3; TRBD1 is a possible D gene (5 bases). The length of the CDR3 is 16 residues. V lost 1 base and J lost 5, with 16 bases in between. Germline V CDR1 and CDR2: SGHNT, YYREEE (reference sequence). CDR3 amino acids: CASSLSDSAPRNTIYF. The CDR3 DNA reads as TGTGCCAGCAGCTTGTCCGACAGTGCACCTAGAAACACCATATATTTT.

The chain recombines TRBV6-5 with TRBJ2-1, with D tentatively TRBD2 (5 bases). The CDR3 sequence is 14 residues long. Trimming stripped 0 bases from V and 7 bases from J, with 10 bases between. Germline CDR1 reads MNHEY; CDR2 reads SVGAGI. CDR3 bases: TGTGCCAGCAGTTACTCGAGGGCAGTGAATGAGCAGTTCTTC. Protein sequence: CASSYSRAVNEQFF.

This clone was seen only once. The CDR3 spells CASTTRGYYGYTF. DNA of the CDR3: TGTGCCAGCACCACACGGGGGTACTATGGCTACACCTTC. The chain uses TRBV6-5 and TRBJ1-2, with D possibly TRBD1 on 5 matching bases. The CDR3 extends over 13 amino acids. The ends were cut back, 7 bases at V and 3 bases at J, with 12 bases in the middle. CDR1 is MNHEY and CDR2 is SVGAGI in the germline V gene.

V gene TRBV4-1 combines with J gene TRBJ2-3; D is ambiguous. V was shortened by 1 base and J by 0 bases, with 8 bases between the two germline ends. Germline V gene lookup returns CDR1 MGHRA and CDR2 YSYEKL. This CDR3 is 15 amino acids long. Here the CDR3 DNA reads TGCGCCAGCAGCCAAGGAGCTCCTAGCACAGATACGCAGTATTTT. Protein sequence: CASSQGAPSTDTQYF.

V and J are TRBV7-9 and TRBJ2-3, with D unclear. Germline-derived CDR1 and CDR2 are SEHNR and FQNEAQ (reference sequence). The CDR3 length is 11 residues. V was trimmed by 5 bases and J by 3 bases, leaving 3 bases between them. The chain's CDR3 is CASSPTDTQYF. Here the CDR3 DNA reads TGTGCCAGCAGCCCGACAGATACGCAGTATTTT.

The V call is TRBV5-1, the J call TRBJ1-4, with a possible D match to TRBD1 (5 bases). The germline V gene encodes CDR1 SGHRS and CDR2 YFSETQ. The ends were cut back, 4 bases at V and 2 bases at J, with 15 bases in the middle. The CDR3 spans 16 residues. CDR3 DNA: TGCGCCAGCAGCCCCCGTAGGGGTACGACTAATGAAAAACTGTTTTTT. Its translation is CASSPRRGTTNEKLFF.

This clone is a singleton in its sample. The chain is built from TRBV25-1 and TRBJ2-7; the D gene is possibly TRBD2 (6 bases). Germline assignment: CDR1 MGHDK and CDR2 SYGVNS. Trimming removed 1 base at V and 3 bases at J, with 7 bases between. This CDR3 spans 13 amino acids. DNA for the CDR3: TGTGCCAGCAGTGAATCGGGGGTCTACGAGCAGTACTTC. Translating gives CASSESGVYEQYF.

The chain is built from TRBV5-6 and TRBJ2-6; TRBD1 agrees at 7 bases. Per germline, CDR1 SGHDT and CDR2 YYEEEE. The CDR3 runs to 17 residues. Losses at the gene ends were 0 bases for V and 2 bases for J; bases not matched to a gene: 5. CDR3: CASSLVLGGAGANVLTF. As DNA, the CDR3 is TGTGCCAGCAGCTTGGTGCTAGGGGGCGCTGGGGCCAACGTCCTGACTTTC.

The rearrangement joins TRBV27 to TRBJ1-1, with a tentative D call TRBD1 (6 bases). The germline V gene encodes CDR1 MNHEY and CDR2 SMNVEV (reference sequence). V was shortened by 2 bases and J by 0 bases, with 10 bases between the two germline ends. The CDR3 runs 15 residues. The CDR3: CASSLGGHLNTEAFF. In DNA, the CDR3 is TGTGCCAGCAGTTTAGGGGGACACTTGAACACTGAAGCTTTCTTT.